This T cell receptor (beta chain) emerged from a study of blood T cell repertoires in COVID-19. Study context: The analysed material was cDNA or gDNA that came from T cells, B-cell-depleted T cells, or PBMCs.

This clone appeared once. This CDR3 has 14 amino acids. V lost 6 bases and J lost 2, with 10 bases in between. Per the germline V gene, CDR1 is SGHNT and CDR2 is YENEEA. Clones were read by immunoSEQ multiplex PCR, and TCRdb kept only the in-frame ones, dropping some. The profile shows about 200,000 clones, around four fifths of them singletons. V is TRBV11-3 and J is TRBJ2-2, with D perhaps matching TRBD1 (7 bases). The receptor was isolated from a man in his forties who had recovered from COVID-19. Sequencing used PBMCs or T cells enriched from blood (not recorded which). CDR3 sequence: CASRQGGNTGELFF. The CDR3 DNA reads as TGTGCCAGCAGGCAGGGGGGAAACACCGGGGAGCTGTTTTTT.